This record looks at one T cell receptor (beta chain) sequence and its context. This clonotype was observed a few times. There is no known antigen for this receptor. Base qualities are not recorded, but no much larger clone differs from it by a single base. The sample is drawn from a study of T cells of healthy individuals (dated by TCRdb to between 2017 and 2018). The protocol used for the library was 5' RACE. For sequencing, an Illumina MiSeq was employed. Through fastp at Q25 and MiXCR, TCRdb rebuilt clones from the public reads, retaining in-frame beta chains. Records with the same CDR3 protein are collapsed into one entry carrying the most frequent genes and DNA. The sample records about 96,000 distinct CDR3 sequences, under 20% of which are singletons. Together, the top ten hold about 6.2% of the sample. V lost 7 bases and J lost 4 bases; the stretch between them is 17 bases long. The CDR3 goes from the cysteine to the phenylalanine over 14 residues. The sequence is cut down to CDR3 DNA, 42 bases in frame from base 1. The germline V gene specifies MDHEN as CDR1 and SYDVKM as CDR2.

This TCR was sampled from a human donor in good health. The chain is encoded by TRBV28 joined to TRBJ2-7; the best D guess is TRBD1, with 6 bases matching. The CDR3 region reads CASKGAGVLYEQYF. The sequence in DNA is TGTGCCAGCAAAGGGGCAGGGGTATTGTACGAGCAGTACTTC.